This TCR beta chain was identified in a study of identical twins. TCRdb itself ran the 5' RACE reads through MiXCR, one entry per CDR3 protein. This table has more than 400,000 distinct CDR3 sequences, about 15% appearing once. Germline V gene sequence: CDR1 MNHNY, CDR2 SVGAGI (reference sequence). This CDR3 spans 11 amino acids. Trimming stripped 5 bases from V and 11 bases from J, with 10 bases between. This clonotype was detected only a few times. These data also featured in a second study, about yellow fever vaccine responses in identical twins. That work contributes: After vaccination, twins' T cell response reportedly seemed partly convergent, partly personalized.

The TCR comes from a young woman in good health. The specimen was CD4+ T cells sorted from blood. The chain joins TRBV6-6 to TRBJ2-1; a weak D match, TRBD1 (5 bases). The CDR3 is CASSAGFKQFF. DNA for the CDR3: TGTGCCAGCAGTGCAGGGTTCAAGCAGTTCTTC.